This passage covers 22 T cell receptor beta chains from one sample sequenced in a study of tumor-infiltrating lymphocytes in primary liver carcinoma. Unsorted whole blood yielded blood RNA, and germline DNA was extracted as well. A primer in the constant region served to generate TCR beta cDNA from 500 to 600 ng of total RNA. Slightly modified ARM-PCR, run as three nested multiplex PCR rounds, produced the TCR beta libraries. The study ran its first two PCR rounds for about 11 cycles each, using TRBV1-TRBV30 forward primers and a C-beta reverse primer. A single record per CDR3 protein comes from TCRdb applying MiXCR to the multiplex PCR reads. The sample has fewer than 400,000 distinct CDR3 sequences; 45% to 70% are singletons. The sequencing sample was made of peripheral blood. These receptors were taken from a woman aged 25 to 39 with primary liver carcinoma and hepatitis B virus infection.

On this clonotype itself: One end of the junction fails to match germline, which may point to a read error. The chain is built from TRBV4-1 and TRBJ2-5, with D perhaps matching TRBD1 or TRBD2 (6 bases each). CDR1 and CDR2 (germline): MGHRA, YSYEKL. The CDR3 extends over 15 amino acids. The CDR3 DNA reads as TGCGCCAACAGCCAAGCACGGGGGCTCCAAGAGACCCAGTACTTC. Encoded protein: CANSQARGLQETQYF.

Points on this clonotype: A much larger clone lies a single base off, so this may be a read error. The rearrangement links TRBV12-3 or TRBV12-4 to TRBJ1-1; TRBD1 is a possible D gene (5 bases). This CDR3 has 15 amino acids. DNA of the CDR3: TGTGCCAGCAAGACCTCCGGGGGGGTGGGAACTGAAACTTTCTTT. Residues: CASKTSGGVGTETFF.

In its sample, this clonotype was seen once. A much larger clone sits a single nucleotide away, making a read error possible. The CDR3 bases are TGTCCCAGCAGCTTATGGGGCAACGAGCAGTACTTC. Protein: CPSSLWGNEQYF. The chain links TRBV7-9 to TRBJ2-7; a weak D match, TRBD1 (5 bases). Germline CDR1 reads SEHNR; CDR2 reads FQNEAQ (reference sequence). This CDR3 contains 12 residues. Together with reference TRBV7-9 and TRBJ2-7, the CDR3 gives the full variable domain: DTGVSQNPRHKITKRGQNVTFRCDPISEHNRLYWYRQTLGQGPEFLTYFQNEAQLEKSRLLSDRFSAERPKGSFSTLEIQRTEQGDSAMYLCPSSLWGNEQYFGPGTRLTVT.

This clonotype was found once. A junction boundary mismatches the germline segment, possibly from a read error. J is TRBJ2-1 and V is TRBV4-3; D might be TRBD1 or TRBD2, each matching 5 bases. This CDR3 has 15 residues. CDR1 is LGHNA and CDR2 is YSLEER in the germline V gene. CDR3 sequence reads: CASSHPSGTLNEQFF. The DNA of the CDR3 is TGCGCCAGCAGCCACCCGTCCGGGACCCTCAATGAGCAATTCTTC.

This clonotype occurred a few times. The chain recombines TRBV6-2 or TRBV6-3 with TRBJ2-1, with D possibly being TRBD1 (5 bases). CDR3 length: 18 residues. Germline loops: CDR1 MNHEY, CDR2 SVGEGT. Trimming took 5 bases from V and 0 from J, leaving 20 bases between them. CDR3 region: CASSQTFTGVSSYNEQFF. CDR3 nucleotides: TGTGCCAGCAGTCAAACGTTCACAGGCGTCAGCTCCTACAATGAGCAGTTCTTC.

The V and J genes are TRBV7-8 and TRBJ2-1, with 7 nucleotides matching TRBD1. Per the germline V gene, CDR1 is SGHVS and CDR2 is FQNEAQ. The V segment lost 5 bases and the J segment 3 bases; nucleotides outside the gene matches: 4. The CDR3 spans 14 residues. In DNA, the CDR3 is TGTGCCAGCAGCCCCGGACAGGTCTACAATGAGCAGTTCTTC. It yields the protein CASSPGQVYNEQFF. Looking up the rest from reference TRBV7-8 and TRBJ2-1 gives the full variable domain: GAGVSQSPRYKVAKRGQDVALRCDPISGHVSLFWYQQALGQGPEFLTYFQNEAQLDKSGLPSDRFFAERPEGSVSTLKIQRTQQEDSAVYLCASSPGQVYNEQFFGPGTRLTVL.

As to this clonotype: This CDR3 fails to terminate in the conserved phenylalanine or tryptophan, so it likely reflects a read error. The chain carries TRBV28 and TRBJ2-3, with 7 bases lining up with TRBD1. Trimming cost V 6 bases and J 1 base; bases outside gene matches: 10. Germline assignment: CDR1 MDHEN and CDR2 SYDVKM. This CDR3 region has 16 residues. CDR3 in DNA: TGTGCCAGCAGCGCGACAGGGCTGTTGGGCACAGATACGCAGTATTCT. Its protein product is CASSATGLLGTDTQYS.

This clonotype was seen a handful of times. The chain carries TRBV30 and TRBJ2-2, with no clear D. This CDR3 region has 12 residues. V lost 3 bases and J 2 bases, leaving 4 bases between the germline ends. CDR1 is GTSNPN, CDR2 SVGIG, per germline (reference sequence). The CDR3 sequence is CAWRPNTGELFF. CDR3 in DNA: TGTGCCTGGAGACCAAACACCGGGGAGCTGTTTTTT.

Only one count was recorded for this clonotype. One junction end does not reproduce the germline sequence, and a read error may be involved. The V and J genes are TRBV7-8 and TRBJ2-3; 10 nucleotides align to TRBD2. Germline CDR1 SGHVS, CDR2 FQNEAQ. CDR3 length: 17 residues. CDR3 sequence reads: CDSSLEEASGSTDTQYF. The CDR3 DNA reads TGTGACAGCAGCTTAGAAGAGGCTAGCGGGAGCACCGATACGCAGTATTTT. Full variable domain (remainder filled in from reference TRBV7-8 and TRBJ2-3): GAGVSQSPRYKVAKRGQDVALRCDPISGHVSLFWYQQALGQGPEFLTYFQNEAQLDKSGLPSDRFFAERPEGSVSTLKIQRTQQEDSAVYLCDSSLEEASGSTDTQYFGPGTRLTVL.

This clonotype was counted a few times. The CDR3: CASRSLLYIGNQPQHF. Here the CDR3 DNA reads TGTGCCAGCAGGTCTCTCTTGTATATAGGCAATCAGCCCCAGCATTTT. The chain has TRBV6-6 and TRBJ1-5; D unresolved. The germline V gene has CDR1 MNHNY and CDR2 SVGAGI (reference sequence). CDR3 size: 16 residues. Trimming removed 6 bases from V and 2 bases from J, with 17 bases in between.

This clonotype was found a few times. This chain joins TRBV6-6 and TRBJ2-2; no clear D gene. The CDR3 covers 12 residues. Germline values: CDR1 MNHNY, CDR2 SVGAGI (reference sequence). Trimming left V 10 bases short and J 4 bases short, with 10 bases between. CDR3 region: CATRPSTGELFF. The CDR3 nucleotides read TGTGCCACCCGACCCAGCACCGGGGAGCTGTTTTTT.

On this clonotype: One end of the junction does not line up with germline, which may come from a read error. The rearrangement uses TRBV12-3 or TRBV12-4 and TRBJ2-3; 13 bases align to TRBD2. The CDR3 has 19 amino acids. For the CDR3, the DNA is TGTACCAGCAGTTTTTCGCTAACTAGCGGGAGGGCCCAAGCAGATACGCAATATTTT. Protein: CTSSFSLTSGRAQADTQYF.

The rearrangement joins TRBV11-2 to TRBJ2-4; no definite D call. Trimming took 5 bases from V and 8 from J, leaving 13 bases between them. Per germline, CDR1 SGHAT and CDR2 FQNNGV. The CDR3 runs 13 residues. DNA for the CDR3: TGTGCCAGCAGCGTCCCTATAAGGGACATTCAGTACTTC. Translated: CASSVPIRDIQYF.

A note on this clonotype: A much larger clone differs from this one at a single base, so this may be a read error. The CDR3 DNA is TGTACCAGCAGCCAAGATATACCGCGCGGAGCGGGAGGCCCCTCCTACGAGCAGTACTTC. Translation gives CTSSQDIPRGAGGPSYEQYF. The J gene is TRBJ2-7, the V gene TRBV4-2; 9 bases are shared with TRBD2. This CDR3 has 20 amino acids. Germline V CDR1 and CDR2: LGHNA, YNFKEQ.

This clonotype was seen only a few times. The rearrangement joins TRBV10-3 to TRBJ1-5; a possible D gene is TRBD1 (5 bases). The V end lost 0 bases, the J end lost 4 bases, and 7 bases lay between the germline ends. Per germline, CDR1 ENHRY and CDR2 SYGVKD. The CDR3 length is 14 residues. In DNA, the CDR3 is TGTGCCATCAGTGAGTCCGGGACGAATCAGCCCCAGCATTTT. It encodes CAISESGTNQPQHF.

The table lists this clonotype with a few counts. The chain combines TRBV5-4 with TRBJ1-1; the D gene is possibly TRBD1 (5 bases). CDR1 and CDR2 from the germline V gene are SGHNT and YYREEE (reference sequence). Trimming took 0 bases from V and 4 from J, leaving 7 bases between them. This CDR3 comprises 13 residues. The CDR3 loop reads CASSLAGSTEAFF. Written as DNA, the CDR3 is TGTGCCAGCAGCTTGGCAGGGTCCACTGAAGCTTTCTTT.

The chain combines TRBV20-1 with TRBJ2-7; D gene ambiguous. CDR1 and CDR2 from the germline V gene are DFQATT and SNEGSKA (reference sequence). The CDR3 totals 15 residues. V gave up 0 bases and J gave up 9 bases, with 21 bases separating them. The CDR3 DNA reads as TGCAGTGCTAGAGATCCCATAGACCCCCTGCTAAGGCAGTACTTC. Translation: CSARDPIDPLLRQYF.

Comments on this clonotype: A read error is possible here, since a much larger clone lies one base away. The CDR3 ends on some other residue instead of the conserved phenylalanine or tryptophan, so this is likely a read error. This chain links TRBV7-8 with TRBJ2-7; 11 nucleotides align to TRBD1. The CDR3 has 15 residues. Germline lookup yields CDR1 SGHVS and CDR2 FQNEAQ. Trimming took 5 bases from V and 3 from J; bases not matched to a gene: 6. The DNA for the CDR3 is TGTGCCAGCAGCCCCACGGACAGGGGGCTCTACGAGCAGTACATC. Its translation is CASSPTDRGLYEQYI.

On this clonotype itself: In this CDR3 the conserved last residue, phenylalanine or tryptophan, is missing, so a read error is likely. The chain recombines TRBV6-6 with TRBJ1-3; no definite D call. Germline V gene data show CDR1 as MNHNY and CDR2 as SVGAGI (reference sequence). CDR3 length: 15 residues. The CDR3 sequence: CASSLGPSSGDTIYL. CDR3 in DNA: TGTGCCAGCAGTCTCGGGCCAAGCTCTGGAGACACCATATATTTG.

This clonotype was picked up many times. The CDR3 coding sequence is TGTGCCAGCAGCTTAGGCGGGAGGGCGGGAGATACGCAGTATTTT. Amino acids: CASSLGGRAGDTQYF. The chain has TRBV11-2 and TRBJ2-3; 9 bases fit TRBD2. This CDR3 is 15 amino acids long. The ends lost 1 base at V and 5 bases at J; junction bases unmatched: 4. Germline V gene lookup returns CDR1 SGHAT and CDR2 FQNNGV.

The genes are TRBV6-1 and TRBJ2-4; TRBD1 matches 11 bases. CDR3 length equals 16 residues. J was trimmed by 5 bases and V by 5 bases; bases with no gene match: 8. Per germline, CDR1 MNHNS and CDR2 SASEGT. CDR3 in DNA: TGTGCCAGCAGTAGTTTCCGGGACAGGGGGGAAAACATTCAGTACTTC. Its protein product is CASSSFRDRGENIQYF.

This clonotype was counted many times. The chain couples TRBV12-3 or TRBV12-4 to TRBJ2-7; D is perhaps TRBD1 or TRBD2 (5 bases each). CDR3 length: 14 amino acids. V lost 2 bases and J 7 bases, leaving 15 bases between the germline ends. CDR3 DNA: TGTGCCAGCAGTTTACCAGGGCTCCCGGGGGAGCAGTACTTC. Protein product: CASSLPGLPGEQYF.